This is a list of T cell receptor beta chains from one sample in a study of immune evolution from preneoplasia to lung adenocarcinoma. Profiled with immunoSEQ multiplex PCR; TCRdb holds only in-frame clones, not every one. The sample yields about 9,800 clones, roughly three quarters seen once. Material: FFPE lung adenocarcinoma in situ tissue. All receptors come from a person at least 80 years old with lung adenocarcinoma. The CDR3 runs from the conserved cysteine through the conserved F or W. A D gene is named only where the DNA matches it firmly. Some rows have no size entry. The others give once, few or many, or a class for an expanded clone.

J	D	length	V	size	DNA	CDR3
TRBJ1-2	-	14	TRBV19	-	TGTGCCAGTAGTACACGACAGACCCCCTATGGCTACACCTTC	CASSTRQTPYGYTF
TRBJ2-7	-	13	TRBV10-1	-	TGCGCCAGCAGTGAGTTATCGGTCGGCGAGCAGTACTTC	CASSELSVGEQYF
TRBJ1-1	-	15	TRBV7-3	-	TGTGCCAGCAGCTTAACGGGAGACAGTTACACTGAAGCTTTCTTT	CASSLTGDSYTEAFF
TRBJ2-5	-	14	TRBV7-9	-	TGTGCCAGCAGCTTCGTCCAAGCCCGAGAGACCCAGTACTTC	CASSFVQARETQYF
TRBJ2-7	-	15	TRBV2	-	TGTGCCAGCAGTCCAGGGTTCTCCAACCACTACGAGCAGTACTTC	CASSPGFSNHYEQYF
TRBJ2-7	TRBD1	15	TRBV28	-	TGTGCCAGCAGTTTTGCCGGGACAGCTCCCTACGAGCAGTACTTC	CASSFAGTAPYEQYF
TRBJ1-1	TRBD1	14	TRBV2	once	TGTGCCAGCAGAGAATGGGACAGTAACACTGAAGCTTTCTTT	CASREWDSNTEAFF
TRBJ2-2	-	12	TRBV2	-	TGTGCCAGCAGTGTAGTCACCGGGGAGCTGTTTTTT	CASSVVTGELFF
TRBJ2-7	TRBD2	15	TRBV5-1	-	TGCGCCAGCAGGATTAGCGGGGGTTTGGGTTACGAGCAGTACTTC	CASRISGGLGYEQYF
TRBJ2-2	-	14	TRBV5-8	once	TGTGCCAGCAGCTTGTGGCAGAACACCGGGGAGCTGTTTTTT	CASSLWQNTGELFF
TRBJ2-1	TRBD2	12	TRBV11-1	-	TGTGCCAGCAGCTCGGATAGCGGGGGGACGTTCTTC	CASSSDSGGTFF
TRBJ1-2	-	16	TRBV5-4	-	TGTGCCAGCAGGCCGGGCGGCCAAATGACTAACTATGGCTACACCTTC	CASRPGGQMTNYGYTF
TRBJ2-7	-	15	TRBV6-5	-	TGTGCCAGCAGTTACGAGGGACTGGGGGCAAACGAGCAGTACTTC	CASSYEGLGANEQYF
TRBJ1-2	TRBD1	17	TRBV7-9	-	TGTGCCAGCAGCTTACAAGGACAGGGGGCCTACCTCTATGGCTACACCTTC	CASSLQGQGAYLYGYTF
TRBJ1-4	-	15	TRBV2	-	TGTGCCAGCAGTGGATTGAGAGCAACTAATGAAAAACTGTTTTTT	CASSGLRATNEKLFF
TRBJ2-3	TRBD2	17	TRBV7-2	-	TGTGCCAGCAGCTTAGGCGGCGGGGGGGCCGAGTTAGATACGCAGTATTTT	CASSLGGGGAELDTQYF
TRBJ1-6	-	14	TRBV5-1	-	TGCGCCAGCAGCGAAACACCGGATAATTCACCCCTCCACTTT	CASSETPDNSPLHF
TRBJ2-2	-	15	TRBV11-2	-	TGTGCCAGCAGCTTAGGTGGGGGCAACACCGGGGAGCTGTTTTTT	CASSLGGGNTGELFF
TRBJ2-5	-	15	TRBV27	-	TGTGCCAGCAGCCCTCCCGGGGGTCCCTTGGAGACCCAGTACTTC	CASSPPGGPLETQYF
TRBJ1-6	-	12	TRBV2	-	TGTGCCAGCAGGACAGCTTCCCTACCCCTCCACTTT	CASRTASLPLHF
TRBJ1-2	-	14	TRBV5-1	-	TGCGCCAGCAGCTTGGACAGATTTGAGTTTGGCTACACCTTC	CASSLDRFEFGYTF
TRBJ2-2	TRBD2	16	TRBV2	-	TGTGCCAGCAATGGTAGCGGGGGCGTGAACACCGGGGAGCTGTTTTTT	CASNGSGGVNTGELFF
TRBJ2-4	TRBD1	14	TRBV7-2	-	TGTGCCAGCAGCGACAGGGGGCAAGGGAACATTCAGTACTTC	CASSDRGQGNIQYF
TRBJ2-7	TRBD2	15	TRBV7-2	-	TGTGCCAGCAGTCTGACTAGCGGGGGTTATTACGAGCAGTACTTC	CASSLTSGGYYEQYF
TRBJ2-1	TRBD2	18	TRBV28	-	TGTGCCAGCAGTTCACACGACATGAGCGGGGGGGCCTACAATGAGCAGTTCTTC	CASSSHDMSGGAYNEQFF
TRBJ2-2	-	16	TRBV9	once	TGTGCCAGCAGCGTAGAAACAGGGTTGTTAACCGGGGAGCTGTTTTTT	CASSVETGLLTGELFF
TRBJ1-2	-	12	TRBV7-2	-	TGTGCCAGCAGCTTACTGAGGGGTGGCTACACCTTC	CASSLLRGGYTF
TRBJ2-5	TRBD1	13	TRBV11-1	-	TGTGCCAGCAGCCGGGACAGGCAAGAGACCCAGTACTTC	CASSRDRQETQYF